A selection of T cell receptor beta chains follows, all from one sample in a study of Ad26.COV2.S vaccination and SARS-CoV-2 variants. Data came from immunoSEQ multiplex PCR; TCRdb stores just in-frame clones and leaves some out. The sample records some 340,000 clones, about 86% being singletons. The sequenced sample was peripheral blood, obtained in a trial of Ad26.COV2.S vaccine versus placebo. The receptors come from a person between 18 and 59 years old who received the Ad26.COV2.S COVID-19 vaccine or a placebo. The CDR3 runs from the conserved cysteine through the conserved F or W. Not every row has a clone size; where given, it reads once, few, many or a size class.

v_gene	abundance	j_gene	CDR3aa
TRBV5-1	few	TRBJ2-1	CASSLDTSGSSYNEQFF
TRBV4-3	NA	TRBJ1-3	CASSQDFTGAPSGNTIYF
TRBV29-1	NA	TRBJ1-4	CSVEAEKLFF
TRBV19	NA	TRBJ2-1	CASSIDLWEGDRYNEQFF
TRBV7-8	once	TRBJ2-6	CASSAGPYSGANVLTF
TRBV7-8	NA	TRBJ1-1	CASSFGGNTEAFF
TRBV18	NA	TRBJ2-3	CASSPSGPGDTQYF
TRBV5-4	NA	TRBJ1-4	CASSWGGVRIDEKLFF
TRBV5-1	NA	TRBJ1-2	CASSLAGTGQGYTF
TRBV6-2/TRBV6-3	NA	TRBJ1-5	CASSYSRVRSNQPQHF
TRBV30	NA	TRBJ1-2	CAWAVRGGYNYGYTF
TRBV6-2/TRBV6-3	NA	TRBJ2-7	CASSTPGTSVAYEQYF
TRBV18	NA	TRBJ2-2	CASSTTGANTGELFF
TRBV25-1	NA	TRBJ2-2	CASSDPRQGNTGELFF
TRBV4-2	NA	TRBJ2-7	CASSQAVRGTTYEQYF
TRBV5-1	once	TRBJ2-7	CASSLGTGSEQYF
TRBV24-1	NA	TRBJ2-1	CATSPGRVGYNEQFF
TRBV2	NA	TRBJ2-1	CASSQLAGAINEQFF